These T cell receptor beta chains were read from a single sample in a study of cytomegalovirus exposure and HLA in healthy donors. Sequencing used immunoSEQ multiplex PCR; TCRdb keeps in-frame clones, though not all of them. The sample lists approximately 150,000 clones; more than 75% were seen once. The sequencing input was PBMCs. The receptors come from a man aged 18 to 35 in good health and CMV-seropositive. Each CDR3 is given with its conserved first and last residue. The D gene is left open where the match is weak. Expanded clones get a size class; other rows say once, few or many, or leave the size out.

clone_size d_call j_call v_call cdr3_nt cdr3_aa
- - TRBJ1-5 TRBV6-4 TGTGCCAGCAGTGATGGGCAGGGCCAGCCCCAGCATTTT CASSDGQGQPQHF
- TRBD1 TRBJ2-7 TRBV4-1 TGCGCCAGCAGCCAAGAGACAGGGGGCGCTTACGAGCAGTACTTC CASSQETGGAYEQYF
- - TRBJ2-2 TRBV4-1 TGCGCCAGTGGGGGCGGCACCTACACCGGGGAGCTGTTTTTT CASGGGTYTGELFF
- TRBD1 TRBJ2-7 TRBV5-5 TGTGCCAGCAGCCCCCCGGGACAGGGGAATCTAGATCCCTACGAGCAGTACTTC CASSPPGQGNLDPYEQYF
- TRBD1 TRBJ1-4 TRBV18 TGTGCCAGCTCACGAGGACAGGGTAATGAAAAACTGTTTTTT CASSRGQGNEKLFF
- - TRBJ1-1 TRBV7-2 TGTGCCAGCAGCTACCACCAGGGGCGCACTGAAGCTTTCTTT CASSYHQGRTEAFF
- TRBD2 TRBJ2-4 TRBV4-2 TGTGCCAGCAGCCAAGGACTAGCGGGGGGCATTCAGTACTTC CASSQGLAGGIQYF
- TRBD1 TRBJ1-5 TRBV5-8 TGTGCCAGCAGCTTGGTGGCAGGGGGTAATCAGCCCCAGCATTTT CASSLVAGGNQPQHF
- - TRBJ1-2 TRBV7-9 TGTTCCAGCAGCTGGTACAGGTCCGCTAACTATGGCTACACCTTC CSSSWYRSANYGYTF
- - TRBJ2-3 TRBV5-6 TGTGCCAGCAGCTCTCTCCTGGCCACGGGGATCGGCACAGATACGCAGTATTTT CASSSLLATGIGTDTQYF
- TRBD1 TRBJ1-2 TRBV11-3 TGTGCCAGCAGCTTGGCGCCGGGACAGGGGGCCCTTGGCTACACCTTC CASSLAPGQGALGYTF
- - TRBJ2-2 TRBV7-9 TGTGCCAGCAGCTACCCAGGGGCGAACACCGGGGAGCTGTTTTTT CASSYPGANTGELFF
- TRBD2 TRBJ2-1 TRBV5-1 TGCGCCAGCAGCTCTGGAGCGGGAGGGGTGTACAATGAGCAGTTCTTC CASSSGAGGVYNEQFF
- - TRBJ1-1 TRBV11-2 TGTGCCAGCAGCTTAAGGTACAGGGAGGGGAACACTGAAGCTTTCTTT CASSLRYREGNTEAFF
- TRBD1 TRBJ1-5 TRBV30 TGTGCCTGGAGGGGACAGGGTAACTACAATCAGCCCCAGCATTTT CAWRGQGNYNQPQHF
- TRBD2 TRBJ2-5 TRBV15 TGTGCCACCAGCAGACCGGGGGGGGCGAAAAAGCAAGAGACCCAGTACTTC CATSRPGGAKKQETQYF
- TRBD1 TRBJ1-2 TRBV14 TGTGCCAGCAGCCACTCTGGGACAGGACCCTATGGCTACACCTTC CASSHSGTGPYGYTF
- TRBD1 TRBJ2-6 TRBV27 TGTGCCAGCAGTCCGGACAGGCGGCTCTGGGCCAACGGCCTGACTTTC CASSPDRRLWANGLTF
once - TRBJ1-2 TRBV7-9 TGTGCCAGCAGCCCGGGGGCTAACTATGGCTACACCTTC CASSPGANYGYTF
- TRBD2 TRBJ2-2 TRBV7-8 TGTGCCAGCAGCGGGGGACTAGCGGGAGATCTTGGCACCGGGGAGCTGTTTTTT CASSGGLAGDLGTGELFF
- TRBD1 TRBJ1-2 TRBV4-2 TGTGCCAGCAGCCACGACAGGGGGCGAAGTGGCTACACCTTC CASSHDRGRSGYTF
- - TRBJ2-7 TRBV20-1 TGCAGTGCTAGTCCAGTCTACGAGCAGTACTTC CSASPVYEQYF
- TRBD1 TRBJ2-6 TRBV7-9 TGTGCCAGCCGCCGGAGGAAGACAGGGGATTCGGGGGCCAACGTCCTGACTTTC CASRRRKTGDSGANVLTF
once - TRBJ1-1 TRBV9 TGTGCCAGCAGCTTGGGACTGACCGAAAATGAAGCTTTCTTT CASSLGLTENEAFF